This entry features one TCR beta chain sequence. Its specificity is unknown. This record comes from a study of shared clonotypes between healthy human individuals. Points from the study as a whole: Compared with clonotypes that all four donors shared, non-shared clonotypes had lower generation probabilities.

TCRdb's table, derived via immunoSEQ multiplex PCR, lists solely in-frame clones and lacks some. The sample shows over 1.5 million clones, about 98% of them seen only once. Germline values: CDR1 SGDLS, CDR2 YYNGEE. V trimming: 0 bases; J trimming: 0 bases; junction bases outside the gene matches: 11. CDR3 length equals 19 residues. The source material was naive CD4+ T cells sorted from blood. Subset described: CD45RA+ positively selected. This chain links TRBV9 with TRBJ2-4; 8 bases fit TRBD2. The receptor was isolated from a man under 40 in good health. The CDR3 loop reads CASSVEKRGPRVAKNIQYF. In DNA, the CDR3 is TGTGCCAGCAGCGTAGAAAAGCGGGGGCCCCGGGTAGCCAAAAACATTCAGTACTTC.